The 10 T cell receptor beta chains in this list originate from one sample, sequenced in a study of cytotoxic CD8 clonotypes in ibrutinib-treated CLL. Assay used: immunoSEQ multiplex PCR; TCRdb lists only in-frame clones, some missing. The repertoire consists of hundreds of thousands of clones, with more than 70% occurring once and the leading ten covering roughly 10%. Sequencing was performed on PBMCs, taken after 12 months of ibrutinib treatment. These TCRs come from a human donor with chronic lymphocytic leukemia.

This chain joins TRBV6-1 and TRBJ2-1; D gene ambiguous. This CDR3 has 13 amino acids. The germline V gene has CDR1 MNHNS and CDR2 SASEGT. The V end was cut by 6 bases, the J end by 7 bases, with 13 bases between. The CDR3, as DNA: TGTGCCAGCAGGACGTGGGATCTAAATGAGCAGTTCTTC. Translated: CASRTWDLNEQFF.

The rearrangement joins TRBV27 to TRBJ2-3; no clear D gene. The CDR3 has 16 amino acids. Germline lookup yields CDR1 MNHEY and CDR2 SMNVEV (reference sequence). V gave up 1 base and J gave up 0 bases, with 11 bases separating them. The CDR3 reads CASSLWPESSTDTQYF. The CDR3 coding sequence is TGTGCCAGCAGTTTATGGCCAGAGAGTAGCACAGATACGCAGTATTTT.

This chain joins TRBV28 and TRBJ1-5, with unresolved D. This CDR3 is built from 15 residues. From germline, CDR1 is MDHEN and CDR2 SYDVKM. Trimming shortened V by 5 bases and J by 9 bases, and 20 bases separated the two germline ends. The CDR3, as DNA: TGTGCCAGCAGTGGCGTAGGTGGGCCCTCCGGGCCCCAGCATTTT. It codes for CASSGVGGPSGPQHF.

The chain carries TRBV25-1 and TRBJ1-2; TRBD1 aligns across 7 bases. Germline CDR1 and CDR2: MGHDK and SYGVNS. This CDR3 comprises 16 residues. V shed 1 base, J shed 6 bases, and the junction held 11 bases outside the gene matches. The DNA for the CDR3 is TGTGCCAGCAGTGAATTTGGGACAGAACGTGGGCATGGCTACACCTTC. Translated, it gives CASSEFGTERGHGYTF.

The V gene is TRBV2, the J gene TRBJ2-1, with 11 bases aligning to TRBD1. The V and J ends lost 4 bases and 8 bases, in that order; junction bases with no gene match: 1. This CDR3 comprises 13 residues. The germline CDR1 and CDR2 sequences are SNHLY and FYNNEI. The CDR3 loop is CASSGTGGHEQFF. The DNA of the CDR3 is TGTGCCAGCAGTGGGACAGGGGGCCATGAGCAGTTCTTC.

The V gene is TRBV7-9, the J gene TRBJ2-7; D assignment may be TRBD1 or TRBD2 (7 bases each). Germline CDR1 reads SEHNR; CDR2 reads FQNEAQ (reference sequence). Deletions cut 5 bases from V and 3 bases from J, with 20 bases between. This CDR3 is built from 16 residues. CDR3 region: CASSPLGGGSRYEQYF. The CDR3 DNA sequence: TGTGCCAGCAGCCCGTTAGGGGGCGGGAGCCGCTACGAGCAGTACTTC.

This chain uses TRBV23-1 with TRBJ1-2; tentatively, D is TRBD1 (5 bases). TRBV23-1 carries the ORF label, with uncertain function. The CDR3 runs 19 residues. V was trimmed by 4 bases and J by 7 bases, leaving 31 bases between them. Here the CDR3 DNA reads TGCGCCAGCAGTCCTTACTCGCGGGGACCACTAACGGACTCCGGTGGCTACACCTTC. This translates into CASSPYSRGPLTDSGGYTF.

CDR3 in amino acids: CASRGTGAYEQYF. The CDR3, as DNA: TGTGCCAGCAGGGGGACAGGCGCCTACGAGCAGTACTTC. The chain recombines TRBV6-1 with TRBJ2-7; TRBD1 agrees at 8 bases. This CDR3 is 13 amino acids long. Germline-derived CDR1 and CDR2 are MNHNS and SASEGT. V gave up 6 bases and J gave up 2 bases; unmatched junction bases: 3.

The gene calls are TRBV28 and TRBJ2-3; tentative D call: TRBD1 (5 bases). Trimming stripped 8 bases from V and 2 bases from J, with 17 bases between. In germline, CDR1 is MDHEN, CDR2 SYDVKM. The CDR3 covers 15 residues. In DNA form, the CDR3 reads TGTGCCAGCTTTCCGCCGCAGGGATCCACAGATACGCAGTATTTT. It translates to CASFPPQGSTDTQYF.

The gene calls are TRBV4-1 and TRBJ1-5; D remains ambiguous. Deletions cut 0 bases from V and 5 bases from J, with 5 bases between. The CDR3 extends over 13 amino acids. CDR1 is MGHRA, CDR2 YSYEKL, per germline. CDR3 nucleotides: TGCGCCAGCAGCCAAGAGTTCGATCAGCCCCAGCATTTT. Its translation is CASSQEFDQPQHF.